The 30 T cell receptor beta chains listed next were all sequenced from one sample in a study of CD8+CD57+ T cells in acquired aplastic anemia. Patients chosen for sequencing had shown CD8+CD57+ cell expansion by flow cytometry. Genomic DNA, serving as template, underwent TCR beta VDJ and CDR3 profiling. TCRdb reprocessed the reads with MiXCR, giving one entry per CDR3 protein. The sample contains approximately 300,000 distinct CDR3 sequences, 45% to 65% of which appear only once. The sequenced material came from sorted CD4+, CD8+, or CD8+CD57+ T cells (not recorded which) from PBMCs. The receptors derive from a human donor with aplastic anemia.

The chain joins TRBV2 to TRBJ1-1; possibly TRBD1 for D (5 bases). Trimming took off 5 bases at V and 5 bases at J, with 18 bases between the two ends. This CDR3 contains 15 residues. In germline, CDR1 is SNHLY, CDR2 FYNNEI. CDR3 in amino acids: CASSIRDLGGTEAFF. The DNA of the CDR3 is TGTGCCAGCAGTATCCGGGACCTTGGTGGGACTGAAGCTTTCTTT.

The rearrangement uses TRBV19 and TRBJ1-2; D unresolved. Germline V CDR1 and CDR2: LNHDA, SQIVND (reference sequence). The CDR3 extends over 15 amino acids. The V end lost 3 bases, the J end lost 4 bases, and 15 bases lay between the germline ends. The CDR3 DNA reads as TGTGCCAGTAGTATTTCTGAACCGAAGAGCTATGGCTACACCTTC. It codes for CASSISEPKSYGYTF.

This rearrangement joins TRBV9 to TRBJ2-7; D not certain. This CDR3 is 16 amino acids long. Germline CDR1 SGDLS, CDR2 YYNGEE. V shed 4 bases and J shed 2 bases, with 19 bases lying between them. This CDR3 reads CASSLRTGAFPYEQYF. The DNA for the CDR3 is TGTGCCAGCAGCCTACGCACTGGCGCCTTCCCCTACGAGCAGTACTTC.

V and J are TRBV5-6 and TRBJ1-3; D unclear. V shed 1 base and J shed 0 bases, with 8 bases lying between them. This CDR3 comprises 15 residues. The germline CDR1 and CDR2 sequences are SGHDT and YYEEEE. The CDR3 region is CASSLYDISGNTIYF. CDR3 sequence (DNA): TGTGCCAGCAGCTTGTACGACATCTCTGGAAACACCATATATTTT.

To note about this clonotype: It is likely a read error, because the conserved phenylalanine at the end of the CDR3 is missing. The chain is built from TRBV15 and TRBJ2-4; D might be TRBD1 (6 bases). V lost 0 bases to trimming and J lost 3 bases, with 12 bases between them. CDR3 length: 16 residues. Germline V lookup: CDR1 LNHNV, CDR2 YYDKDF (reference sequence). CDR3 in amino acids: CATSRDGRGGKNIQYL. Written as DNA, the CDR3 is TGTGCCACCAGCAGAGACGGCAGGGGCGGCAAAAACATTCAGTACCTC.

The rearrangement joins TRBV19 to TRBJ1-5, with D uncertain. Trimming shortened V by 5 bases and J by 3 bases, and 14 bases separated the two germline ends. The germline gives CDR1 LNHDA, CDR2 SQIVND (reference sequence). This CDR3 spans 15 amino acids. The CDR3 is CASSAGDGYNQPQHF. The CDR3, as DNA: TGTGCCAGTAGTGCCGGAGACGGATACAATCAGCCCCAGCATTTT.

This clonotype has a single count. This chain connects TRBV7-9 to TRBJ1-5; D unresolved. Trimming shortened V by 2 bases and J by 5 bases, and 4 bases separated the two germline ends. Germline CDR1 reads SEHNR; CDR2 reads FQNEAQ (reference sequence). CDR3 size: 12 residues. The CDR3 loop is CASSLNHQPQHF. In nucleotides, the CDR3 is TGTGCCAGCAGCTTAAATCATCAGCCCCAGCATTTT.

This clonotype was observed at least ten times. The genes are TRBV12-3 or TRBV12-4 and TRBJ2-5; D uncertain. V was shortened by 6 bases and J by 5 bases, with 7 bases between the two germline ends. The CDR3 is 11 amino acids. CDR3 protein: CASSMAETQYF. CDR3 coding DNA: TGTGCCAGCAGCATGGCGGAGACCCAGTACTTC.

This rearrangement joins TRBV2 to TRBJ2-7; a possible D gene is TRBD1 (6 bases). The V and J ends lost 7 bases and 3 bases respectively, with 16 bases between them. The CDR3 has 14 amino acids. Germline CDR1 is SNHLY and CDR2 is FYNNEI. Here the CDR3 reads CASTKGRGRYEQYF. DNA of the CDR3: TGTGCCAGCACTAAGGGCAGGGGACGCTACGAGCAGTACTTC.

The V and J genes are TRBV6-2 or TRBV6-3 and TRBJ2-7; D is uncertain. Trimming removed 7 bases from V and 1 base from J, with 8 bases in between. This CDR3 is 12 amino acids long. From germline, CDR1 is MNHEY and CDR2 SVGEGT. CDR3 region: CASTLRSYEQYF. The CDR3 DNA is TGTGCCAGCACTCTCAGATCCTACGAGCAGTACTTC.

The rearrangement links TRBV29-1 to TRBJ2-7; tentatively, D is TRBD1 (5 bases). Germline CDR1 is SQVTM and CDR2 is ANQGSEA. Trimming took off 7 bases at V and 5 bases at J, with 12 bases between the two ends. The CDR3 length is 11 residues. The CDR3 DNA reads TGCAGCGCCCAGGGCGTCAACGAGCAGTACTTC. Protein: CSAQGVNEQYF.

The chain links TRBV4-1 to TRBJ1-1; D might be TRBD1 (6 bases). Germline-derived CDR1 and CDR2 are MGHRA and YSYEKL. V dropped 4 bases and J dropped 3 bases, with 15 bases sitting between them. This CDR3 spans 15 amino acids. CDR3 in amino acids: CASSLIQGRDTEAFF. Here the CDR3 DNA reads TGCGCCAGCAGCCTTATCCAGGGGAGGGACACTGAAGCTTTCTTT.

This clonotype was observed many times. V gene TRBV27 combines with J gene TRBJ2-7; TRBD1 matches at 7 bases. The CDR3 is made up of 13 amino acids. CDR1 MNHEY and CDR2 SMNVEV come from the germline V gene (reference sequence). V dropped 10 bases and J dropped 2; count of bases not matched to a gene: 8. The CDR3 DNA is TGTGCCATCGGACCGGGACAGCCCTACGAGCAGTACTTC. Translated, it gives CAIGPGQPYEQYF.

Ten or more counts support this clonotype. The J gene is TRBJ1-5, the V gene TRBV20-1, with 8 bases that match TRBD1. CDR1 is DFQATT and CDR2 is SNEGSKA in the germline V gene (reference sequence). The V gene end was trimmed by 3 bases and the J gene end by 2 bases; junction bases not matched to a gene: 0. CDR3 size: 13 residues. CDR3 nucleotide sequence: TGCAGTGCTAGGACAGGGGGCAATCAGCCCCAGCATTTT. Translation: CSARTGGNQPQHF.

This clonotype showed up just a few times. This rearrangement joins TRBV29-1 to TRBJ1-2; TRBD1 agrees at 8 bases. This CDR3 has 12 residues. Germline lookup yields CDR1 SQVTM and CDR2 ANQGSEA. V dropped 5 bases and J dropped 8; count of bases not matched to a gene: 7. Here the CDR3 reads CSVYGQGNGYTF. CDR3 bases: TGCAGCGTTTACGGACAGGGTAACGGCTACACCTTC. Based on the CDR3 plus reference TRBV29-1 and TRBJ1-2, the full variable domain is SAVISQKPSRDICQRGTSLTIQCQVDSQVTMMFWYRQQPGQSLTLIATANQGSEATYESGFVIDKFPISRPNLTFSTLTVSNMSPEDSSIYLCSVYGQGNGYTFGSGTRLTVV.

As for this clonotype: This could be a read error, since a much larger clone is one nucleotide away. The chain employs TRBV3-1 and TRBJ2-1; the match to TRBD2 covers 7 bases. Looked up from germline, CDR1 is LGHDT and CDR2 is YNNKEL (reference sequence). The CDR3 is made up of 14 amino acids. The CDR3 region has the DNA TGTGCCAGCAGCCAAGATTGGGGGGGTACAGGCCACACCTTC. It is translated as CASSQDWGGTGHTF.

The chain couples TRBV7-9 to TRBJ2-3, with TRBD2 as a possible D gene (6 bases). From germline, CDR1 is SEHNR and CDR2 FQNEAQ (reference sequence). Trimming shortened V by 5 bases and J by 8 bases, and 23 bases separated the two germline ends. The CDR3 covers 16 residues. The CDR3 bases are TGTGCCAGCAGCCCGACATTGCCGACTAGTTTTACTACGCAGTATTTT. Translating it yields CASSPTLPTSFTTQYF.

To note about this clonotype: A read error is possible here, since a much larger clone lies one base away. V is TRBV6-5 and J is TRBJ1-1; D is perhaps TRBD1 (6 bases). V was shortened by 6 bases and J by 6 bases, with 14 bases between the two germline ends. Germline-derived CDR1 and CDR2 are MNHEY and SVGAGI. CDR3 length: 13 amino acids. The CDR3 region is CASRLTGYPEAFF. For the CDR3, the DNA is TGTGCCAGCAGGCTAACAGGGTATCCTGAAGCTTTCTTT.

CDR3 protein: CASSPTGTTEAFF. The CDR3 bases are TGTGCCAGCAGCCCTACAGGGACCACTGAAGCTTTCTTT. The chain employs TRBV7-8 and TRBJ1-1; D possibly corresponds to TRBD1 (6 bases). Germline assignment: CDR1 SGHVS and CDR2 FQNEAQ. The CDR3 has 13 amino acids. Trimming shortened V by 5 bases and J by 4 bases, and 11 bases separated the two germline ends.

The V and J genes are TRBV9 and TRBJ2-1; D may be TRBD2 (6 bases). The V and J ends lost 0 bases and 6 bases respectively, with 13 bases between them. This CDR3 comprises 15 residues. The germline CDR1 and CDR2 sequences are SGDLS and YYNGEE. CDR3 in DNA: TGTGCCAGCAGCGTAGACGGGAGTTTGGGCAATGAGCAGTTCTTC. Protein: CASSVDGSLGNEQFF.

Points on this clonotype: The junction departs from germline at one end; a sequencing error may be responsible. The V call is TRBV10-1, the J call TRBJ2-7, with D perhaps TRBD1 (7 bases). The V gene's germline CDR1 is WNHNN and CDR2 SYGVQD (reference sequence). This CDR3 comprises 18 residues. CDR3 sequence (DNA): TGTGCCAGCAGTTACTCGGCACGAGGTGGGAGGAGGGGGCATGAGCAGTACTTC. Protein sequence: CASSYSARGGRRGHEQYF.

This clonotype was recorded many times. The chain couples TRBV29-1 to TRBJ2-1; D is perhaps TRBD2 (6 bases). V lost 4 bases to trimming and J lost 2 bases, with 9 bases between them. The CDR3 spans 13 residues. The germline gives CDR1 SQVTM, CDR2 ANQGSEA. CDR3 loop: CSVGIAAYNEQFF. The CDR3 DNA reads TGCAGCGTTGGAATAGCGGCCTACAATGAGCAGTTCTTC.

V is TRBV28 and J is TRBJ1-1, with 11 bases identical to TRBD1. The CDR3 has 17 residues. V dropped 7 bases and J dropped 0; count of bases not matched to a gene: 10. Germline lookup yields CDR1 MDHEN and CDR2 SYDVKM. Written as DNA, the CDR3 is TGTGCCAGCACCCAACGGGACAGGGGGTTTTTGAACACTGAAGCTTTCTTT. It is translated as CASTQRDRGFLNTEAFF.

This clonotype was recorded at least ten times. The genes are TRBV28 and TRBJ1-2; 7 nucleotides match TRBD1. Trimming at V came to 5 bases and at J to 3 bases, leaving 6 bases not matched to a gene. Germline CDR1 and CDR2: MDHEN and SYDVKM. This CDR3 is 14 amino acids long. In DNA form, the CDR3 reads TGTGCCAGCAGTCACGAACAGGGGCACTATGGCTACACCTTC. Its protein product is CASSHEQGHYGYTF.

The J gene is TRBJ2-7, the V gene TRBV6-5, with 7 nucleotides matching TRBD2. The CDR3 covers 13 residues. Unmatched junction bases numbered 11, after V lost 8 bases and J lost 7 bases. CDR1 is MNHEY, CDR2 SVGAGI, per germline. The CDR3: CASWTRGVREQYF. For the CDR3, the DNA is TGTGCCAGCTGGACTAGGGGCGTTCGGGAGCAGTACTTC.

The chain is built from TRBV29-1 and TRBJ1-2; D uncertain. This CDR3 spans 14 amino acids. Per germline, CDR1 SQVTM and CDR2 ANQGSEA. Trimming pared 0 bases from V and 2 bases from J, leaving 10 bases between. CDR3 region: CSVEDPQLNYGYTF. The CDR3 nucleotides read TGCAGCGTTGAAGATCCACAGCTAAACTATGGCTACACCTTC.

This clonotype was counted many times. The chain recombines TRBV2 with TRBJ2-2; tentatively, D is TRBD1 (6 bases). CDR3 length equals 15 residues. Germline V gene lookup returns CDR1 SNHLY and CDR2 FYNNEI. V lost 4 bases to trimming and J lost 4 bases, with 13 bases between them. The CDR3 spells CASSATGTLTGELFF. The CDR3 bases are TGTGCCAGCAGTGCAACCGGGACACTCACCGGGGAGCTGTTTTTT.

The rearrangement links TRBV20-1 to TRBJ2-3; 10 nucleotides line up with TRBD2. Trimming removed 5 bases from V and 8 bases from J; junction bases left unmatched: 10. CDR3 length equals 14 residues. The germline gives CDR1 DFQATT, CDR2 SNEGSKA (reference sequence). CDR3 in DNA: TGCAGTGCTCATACTAGCGGGGTCAGTAGTACGCAGTATTTT. As protein: CSAHTSGVSSTQYF.

The sample holds a few counts of this clonotype. This sequence joins TRBV20-1 and TRBJ2-5, with 9 bases identical to TRBD2. The CDR3 covers 17 residues. V lost 0 bases, J lost 5 bases, and 13 bases stayed unmatched. The germline V gene has CDR1 DFQATT and CDR2 SNEGSKA (reference sequence). The CDR3 DNA sequence: TGCAGTGCTAGAGATCTGGGGGCGGGAGGGCCTCCCGAGACCCAGTACTTC. This codes for CSARDLGAGGPPETQYF.

A word on this clonotype: Germline and junction disagree at one end, which may indicate a read error. The chain couples TRBV7-7 to TRBJ2-5; 11 bases align to TRBD1. Germline values: CDR1 SSHAT, CDR2 FNYEAQ (reference sequence). The CDR3 runs 17 residues. The CDR3 region is CASSPTFGQGATETQYF. The CDR3 DNA reads as TGTGCTAGCAGCCCTACGTTCGGACAGGGGGCTACAGAGACCCAGTACTTC.